The clone carrying this TCR beta chain occurred a few times. TCRdb reprocessed the 5' RACE reads with MiXCR, giving one entry per CDR3 protein. The repertoire has around 340,000 distinct CDR3 sequences, approximately 10% of them found once; the top ten carry 8.5% to 10%. The ends were cut back, 1 base at V and 3 bases at J, with 10 bases in the middle. The CDR3 is 14 amino acids. Germline loops: CDR1 SGHRS, CDR2 YFSETQ. This specimen belongs to a study of identical twins. This sequence was found in a woman aged 50 to 60 in good health. Input material: naive T cells sorted from blood. The chain combines TRBV5-1 with TRBJ1-2; D possibly corresponds to TRBD1 (5 bases). This chain's CDR3 is CASSLFLQDYGYTF. The CDR3 nucleotides read TGCGCCAGCAGCTTGTTTCTACAGGACTATGGCTACACCTTC.